A selection of T cell receptor beta chains follows, all from one sample in a study of blood T cell repertoires in COVID-19. The assay was immunoSEQ multiplex PCR, and TCRdb's table has in-frame clones only and misses some. The sample lists around 54,000 clones; 89% were seen once. What was sequenced was peripheral blood. Every receptor here comes from a human donor in a cohort sampled during active COVID-19. CDR3s include the opening cysteine and the closing phenylalanine or tryptophan. A D gene is named only where the DNA matches it firmly. Clone size is not always given. Where it is, it says once, few, many or a class for expanded clones.

V: TRBV7-9
D: -
size: -
J: TRBJ1-1
CDR3: CASRRRGGGTEAFF
DNA: TGTGCCAGCCGCCGACGAGGGGGGGGCACTGAAGCTTTCTTT

V: TRBV7-9
D: TRBD2
size: -
J: TRBJ2-3
CDR3: CASSLGLAGGLSTDTQYF
DNA: TGTGCCAGCAGCTTAGGACTAGCGGGAGGGCTAAGCACAGATACGCAGTATTTT

V: TRBV2
D: TRBD1
size: -
J: TRBJ2-5
CDR3: CASRTTGPETQYF
DNA: TGTGCCAGCAGAACGACAGGGCCAGAGACCCAGTACTTC

V: TRBV9
D: TRBD1
size: -
J: TRBJ2-5
CDR3: CASSVDPTGTQETQYF
DNA: TGTGCCAGCAGCGTAGACCCGACAGGGACCCAAGAGACCCAGTACTTC

V: TRBV7-2
D: TRBD2
size: -
J: TRBJ2-1
CDR3: CASSRTSGKYNEQFF
DNA: TGTGCCAGCAGCCGGACTAGCGGGAAATACAATGAGCAGTTCTTC

V: TRBV5-5
D: TRBD1
size: -
J: TRBJ1-5
CDR3: CASSATGTVEQPQHF
DNA: TGTGCCAGCAGCGCGACAGGGACGGTAGAGCAGCCCCAGCATTTT

V: TRBV13
D: -
size: -
J: TRBJ2-7
CDR3: CASSHEVGEQYF
DNA: TGTGCCAGCAGCCACGAGGTTGGCGAGCAGTACTTC

V: TRBV5-1
D: TRBD1
size: -
J: TRBJ2-2
CDR3: CASSVSQGARTGELFF
DNA: TGCGCCAGCAGCGTTTCACAGGGGGCTAGGACCGGGGAGCTGTTTTTT

V: TRBV5-1
D: TRBD1
size: few
J: TRBJ2-7
CDR3: CASSLEPGQLYEQYF
DNA: TGCGCCAGCAGCTTGGAACCGGGACAGTTATACGAGCAGTACTTC

V: TRBV5-4
D: -
size: -
J: TRBJ1-1
CDR3: CASSLERRNTEAFF
DNA: TGTGCCAGCAGCTTGGAACGGAGGAACACTGAAGCTTTCTTT

V: TRBV4-2
D: TRBD1
size: -
J: TRBJ2-5
CDR3: CASSQGGTGEETQYF
DNA: TGTGCCAGCAGCCAAGGCGGGACAGGGGAAGAGACCCAGTACTTC

V: TRBV30
D: -
size: -
J: TRBJ2-6
CDR3: CACPPGDYGANVLTF
DNA: TGTGCCTGCCCCCCGGGAGATTATGGGGCCAACGTCCTGACTTTC

V: TRBV27
D: TRBD2
size: -
J: TRBJ2-7
CDR3: CASSWRERVYGQYF
DNA: TGTGCCAGCAGCTGGCGGGAGCGAGTTTACGGGCAGTACTTC